The 17 T cell receptor beta chains below were found in one sample sequenced in a study of cytomegalovirus exposure and HLA in healthy donors listed by TCRdb under 2017. The protocol used for the library was the immunoSEQ multiplex PCR assay. For the multiplex PCR, a mixture combining 60 forward primers for TCR Vbeta segments and 13 reverse primers for TCR Jbeta segments was used. TCRdb provides this immuneACCESS table in a form limited to in-frame rearrangements. Some clones are lacking; in checked studies, under half of them reflect an unresolved V gene, and why the rest are absent is not known. The sample yields about 210,000 clones; 80% to 90% were counted once. Roughly 0.24% of the sample goes to the ten largest clones. Sequenced input: PBMCs. The receptors originated from a girl aged 2 to 9 in good health and CMV-seronegative.

The chain couples TRBV29-1 to TRBJ1-1, with 9 bases matching TRBD1. The CDR3 has 14 amino acids. With 6 bases clipped from V and 5 bases from J, the junction kept 10 bases outside the gene matches. Germline CDR1 SQVTM, CDR2 ANQGSEA. The CDR3: CSVKTGTGLTEAFF. The CDR3 bases are TGCAGCGTCAAGACCGGGACAGGGTTGACTGAAGCTTTCTTT.

This clone was recorded only once. The chain is built from TRBV7-9 and TRBJ2-7, with 7 bases identical to TRBD1. Germline trimming cut 2 bases from V and 4 bases from J; bases unmatched to any gene: 8. The CDR3 consists of 15 residues. Germline V lookup: CDR1 SEHNR, CDR2 FQNEAQ (reference sequence). CDR3 sequence (DNA): TGTGCCAGCAGCTTACCATCGGGACAGTCTTACGAGCAGTACTTC. Its translation: CASSLPSGQSYEQYF.

This chain links TRBV6-1 with TRBJ1-4, with 7 bases identical to TRBD1. Germline values: CDR1 MNHNS, CDR2 SASEGT. The CDR3 spans 15 residues. The ends lost 4 bases at V and 10 bases at J; junction bases unmatched: 12. In nucleotides, the CDR3 is TGTGCCAGCAGTGCGAGCTTCGACAGGGCCTTAAAACTGTTTTTT. Its translation is CASSASFDRALKLFF.

This chain joins TRBV7-9 and TRBJ1-5; TRBD1 is a possible D gene (5 bases). Trimming cost V 1 base and J 6 bases, with 13 bases left between them. This CDR3 has 15 residues. Germline V lookup: CDR1 SEHNR, CDR2 FQNEAQ (reference sequence). DNA of the CDR3: TGTGCCAGCAGCTTAGGGGGCAGGGAAGGTCAGCCCCAGCATTTT. Translated: CASSLGGREGQPQHF.

This chain joins TRBV5-1 and TRBJ2-6; perhaps TRBD1 as D (5 bases). The CDR3 extends over 16 amino acids. V lost 5 bases, J lost 2 bases, and 14 bases lay in between. CDR1 is SGHRS and CDR2 is YFSETQ in the germline V gene. DNA for the CDR3: TGCGCCAGCAGTCCCCTCCAGGGTGCTGGGGCCAACGTCCTGACTTTC. This translates into CASSPLQGAGANVLTF. Complete variable domain (other parts from reference TRBV5-1 and TRBJ2-6): KAGVTQTPRYLIKTRGQQVTLSCSPISGHRSVSWYQQTPGQGLQFLFEYFSETQRNKGNFPGRFSGRQFSNSRSEMNVSTLELGDSALYLCASSPLQGAGANVLTFGAGSRLTVL.

This chain connects TRBV5-4 to TRBJ2-3; 8 bases are shared with TRBD1. The germline CDR1 and CDR2 sequences are SGHNT and YYREEE (reference sequence). The CDR3 is 16 amino acids. Unmatched junction bases numbered 10, after V lost 4 bases and J lost 3 bases. The CDR3 DNA follows: TGTGCCAGCAGCCTCGGACAGGGATTTTTGACAGATACGCAGTATTTT. Protein sequence: CASSLGQGFLTDTQYF.

The chain joins TRBV23-1 to TRBJ2-1; 11 bases are shared with TRBD2. TRBV23-1 is treated as an ORF (open reading frame) with a function not yet certain. The CDR3 runs 21 residues. CDR3 sequence reads: CVRASVVPVAGGLSFPNEQFF. The CDR3 coding sequence is TGCGTCCGAGCCAGCGTAGTCCCCGTAGCGGGGGGGCTTTCTTTTCCCAATGAGCAGTTCTTC.

The rearrangement uses TRBV2 and TRBJ1-5, with 7 bases aligning to TRBD1. Germline V gene sequence: CDR1 SNHLY, CDR2 FYNNEI. The CDR3 covers 15 residues. The ends lost 3 bases at V and 6 bases at J; junction bases unmatched: 8. CDR3 bases: TGTGCCAGCAGTGACGAGGGGGCCAGGGTTCAGCCCCAGCATTTT. It is translated as CASSDEGARVQPQHF. The full variable domain, with the rest looked up from reference TRBV2 and TRBJ1-5, is EPEVTQTPSHQVTQMGQEVILRCVPISNHLYFYWYRQILGQKVEFLVSFYNNEISEKSEIFDDQFSVERPDGSNFTLKIRSTKLEDSAMYFCASSDEGARVQPQHFGDGTRLSIL.

This clone occurred a few times. J is TRBJ2-5 and V is TRBV5-1, with D perhaps TRBD2 (6 bases). CDR1 and CDR2 (germline): SGHRS, YFSETQ. Trimming removed 5 bases from V and 5 bases from J, with 16 bases in between. The CDR3 consists of 14 residues. The CDR3, as DNA: TGCGCCAGCAGTTCCCCGCGGGGTGGGGAGACCCAGTACTTC. It yields the protein CASSSPRGGETQYF.

The CDR3 reads CASSFGGLTDTQYF. In DNA form, the CDR3 reads TGTGCCAGCAGCTTTGGCGGGCTCACAGATACGCAGTATTTT. The rearrangement links TRBV7-3 to TRBJ2-3; D may be TRBD2 (5 bases). Trimming left V 3 bases short and J 2 bases short, with 9 bases between. CDR1 and CDR2 (germline): SGHTA, FQGTGA. The CDR3 extends over 14 amino acids.

This clone came up once. This sequence joins TRBV5-4 and TRBJ2-1; D possibly corresponds to TRBD1 (7 bases). V lost 4 bases to trimming and J lost 9 bases, with 14 bases between them. The CDR3 covers 13 residues. The germline V gene has CDR1 SGHNT and CDR2 YYREEE (reference sequence). The CDR3 spells CASSRSQGGEQFF. The CDR3 DNA sequence: TGTGCCAGCAGCCGGTCCCAGGGGGGTGAGCAGTTCTTC. Looking up the rest from reference TRBV5-4 and TRBJ2-1 gives the full variable domain: ETGVTQSPTHLIKTRGQQVTLRCSSQSGHNTVSWYQQALGQGPQFIFQYYREEENGRGNFPPRFSGLQFPNYSSELNVNALELDDSALYLCASSRSQGGEQFFGPGTRLTVL.

The chain combines TRBV29-1 with TRBJ1-4; 11 bases agree with TRBD1. Losses at the gene ends were 2 bases for V and 11 bases for J; bases not matched to a gene: 7. CDR1 and CDR2 from the germline V gene are SQVTM and ANQGSEA. The length of the CDR3 is 14 residues. In DNA form, the CDR3 reads TGCAGCGTTGAAAGCGGACAGGGGGCGCGGAAACTGTTTTTT. Its translation: CSVESGQGARKLFF.

The chain recombines TRBV5-4 with TRBJ2-3, with TRBD2 matching 9 bases. J lost 6 bases, V lost 1 base, and 12 bases had no gene match. The CDR3 covers 17 residues. In germline, CDR1 is SGHNT, CDR2 YYREEE (reference sequence). The CDR3 DNA reads TGTGCCAGCAGCTTGAAGGGGGCGGCGGGAGGGGGCGATACGCAGTATTTT. Amino acid sequence: CASSLKGAAGGGDTQYF.

The CDR3: CASSQGNRGRETQYF. CDR3 DNA: TGTGCCAGCAGCCAAGGGAACAGGGGGCGCGAGACCCAGTACTTC. The chain recombines TRBV14 with TRBJ2-5; 9 bases are a match to TRBD1. The V segment lost 1 base and the J segment 5 bases; nucleotides outside the gene matches: 5. This CDR3 has 15 residues. Germline V lookup: CDR1 SGHDN, CDR2 FVKESK.

The chain joins TRBV18 to TRBJ2-6, with D perhaps matching TRBD2 (6 bases). CDR3 length: 19 residues. V was cut by 4 bases and J by 0 bases, with 19 bases left in between. Germline CDR1 is KGHSH and CDR2 is LQKENI. The CDR3 DNA follows: TGTGCCAGCTCACAGATTCCGGGACTGACTTTCTCTGGGGCCAACGTCCTGACTTTC. This translates into CASSQIPGLTFSGANVLTF. The full variable domain, its missing parts supplied by reference TRBV18 and TRBJ2-6, is NAGVMQNPRHLVRRRGQEARLRCSPMKGHSHVYWYRQLPEEGLKFMVYLQKENIIDESGMPKERFSAEFPKEGPSILRIQQVVRGDSAAYFCASSQIPGLTFSGANVLTFGAGSRLTVL.

This chain uses TRBV4-1 with TRBJ2-7, with 15 bases aligning to TRBD2. The V gene end was trimmed by 0 bases and the J gene end by 2 bases; junction bases not matched to a gene: 2. CDR3 length: 17 amino acids. Germline V gene sequence: CDR1 MGHRA, CDR2 YSYEKL. The CDR3 nucleotides are TGCGCCAGCAGCCAAGACGGACTAGCGGGAGGGCCCTACGAGCAGTACTTC. It codes for CASSQDGLAGGPYEQYF.

This clone was counted only a few times. J is TRBJ1-3 and V is TRBV30; 7 bases are a match to TRBD1. After removal of 2 bases from V and 0 bases from J, the junction contained 7 bases not matched to a gene. Germline V CDR1 and CDR2: GTSNPN, SVGIG (reference sequence). The CDR3 loop spans 16 amino acids. CDR3 coding DNA: TGTGCCTGGAGTCTCCCGGGACAGTTCTCTGGAAACACCATATATTTT. It specifies CAWSLPGQFSGNTIYF.